Below, 5 T cell receptor beta chains from the same sample are listed, as sequenced in a study of shared clonotypes between healthy human individuals. The data were produced by immunoSEQ multiplex PCR, yet TCRdb's version contains in-frame clones alone and is incomplete. The sample has 2 million to 2.5 million clones; under 97% are singletons. Sequencing was performed on naive CD4+ T cells sorted from blood. Sample subset: CD45RA+ positively selected. The origin of the receptors is a man between 18 and 29 years old in good health.

The chain is built from TRBV6-6 and TRBJ2-5; tentative D call: TRBD2 (6 bases). Trimming took 6 bases from V and 6 from J, leaving 14 bases between them. This CDR3 spans 13 amino acids. Looked up from germline, CDR1 is MNHNY and CDR2 is SVGAGI (reference sequence). In nucleotides, the CDR3 is TGTGCCAGCAGCCCCACGGAGGGCCAGACCCAGTACTTC. Its translation: CASSPTEGQTQYF.

The J gene is TRBJ1-1, the V gene TRBV28; possible D gene TRBD1, 5 bases. The V gene lost 6 bases and the J gene lost 5 bases, with 10 bases spanning the gap. The CDR3 sequence is 12 residues long. The germline V gene has CDR1 MDHEN and CDR2 SYDVKM. CDR3 loop: CASREGRTEAFF. The CDR3 region has the DNA TGTGCCAGCAGGGAGGGGCGAACTGAAGCTTTCTTT.

This rearrangement joins TRBV5-6 to TRBJ1-1, with unresolved D. Germline V CDR1 and CDR2: SGHDT, YYEEEE. The CDR3 is 18 amino acids. Between the trimmed V and J ends, which lost 2 bases and 2 bases, there was a span of 22 bases. The CDR3 bases are TGTGCCAGCAGCTTTTTGCTACCATTGAACATTACAAACACTGAAGCTTTCTTT. It is translated as CASSFLLPLNITNTEAFF. Variable domain in full (rest from reference TRBV5-6 and TRBJ1-1): DAGVTQSPTHLIKTRGQQVTLRCSPKSGHDTVSWYQQALGQGPQFIFQYYEEEERQRGNFPDRFSGHQFPNYSSELNVNALLLGDSALYLCASSFLLPLNITNTEAFFGQGTRLTVV.

The chain joins TRBV28 to TRBJ1-5; 8 nucleotides agree with TRBD1. This CDR3 has 16 amino acids. Trimming removed 3 bases from V and 5 bases from J; junction bases left unmatched: 9. The germline V gene encodes CDR1 MDHEN and CDR2 SYDVKM. CDR3 nucleotides: TGTGCCAGCAGTTTTCGACAGGGGATAGGGGATCAGCCCCAGCATTTT. This gives the protein CASSFRQGIGDQPQHF.

This chain links TRBV11-3 with TRBJ2-3; the match to TRBD2 covers 7 bases. V lost 1 base, J lost 2 bases, and 15 bases stayed unmatched. The CDR3 contains 19 residues. CDR1 SGHNT and CDR2 YENEEA come from the germline V gene. The CDR3 sequence: CASSLVPPTLAEHTDTQYF. CDR3 DNA sequence: TGTGCCAGCAGCTTAGTACCCCCCACCCTAGCGGAACACACAGATACGCAGTATTTT.